The 3 T cell receptor beta chains below all came from one sample that was sequenced in a study of shared clonotypes between healthy human individuals. Repertoires were generated with immunoSEQ multiplex PCR, while TCRdb's copy carries only in-frame clones and drops some. The profile shows 2 million to 2.5 million clones, 85% to 95% of them singletons. It was CD45RO-negative cells, positively selected for CCR7, that made up naive CD8 cells, with terminally differentiated effector memory CD45RA+ cells excluded. The sequenced sample was naive CD8+ T cells sorted from blood. Receptors originate from a man aged 18 to 35 in good health.

The chain is built from TRBV30 and TRBJ2-3; 9 bases align to TRBD2. The CDR3 is made up of 15 amino acids. The ends lost 4 bases at V and 5 bases at J; junction bases unmatched: 10. Per the germline V gene, CDR1 is GTSNPN and CDR2 is SVGIG (reference sequence). The CDR3 here is CAWTHSGSFGDTQYF. CDR3 sequence (DNA): TGTGCCTGGACACATAGCGGGAGCTTTGGAGATACGCAGTATTTT.

The chain combines TRBV7-8 with TRBJ2-1; 8 bases fit TRBD2. CDR1 is SGHVS and CDR2 is FQNEAQ in the germline V gene. Unmatched junction bases numbered 13, after V lost 5 bases and J lost 4 bases. The CDR3 sequence is 17 residues long. The CDR3 spells CASSRRMSGGPYNEQFF. DNA of the CDR3: TGTGCCAGCAGCCGTCGCATGAGCGGGGGCCCATACAATGAGCAGTTCTTC.

The chain couples TRBV7-9 to TRBJ2-3, with 10 bases aligning to TRBD1. Trimming removed 7 bases from V and 5 bases from J; junction bases left unmatched: 9. CDR1 SEHNR and CDR2 FQNEAQ come from the germline V gene (reference sequence). This CDR3 comprises 15 residues. Here the CDR3 reads CASTPRDRGEDTQYF. As DNA, the CDR3 is TGTGCCAGCACCCCCCGGGACAGGGGAGAAGATACGCAGTATTTT.